This T cell receptor (beta chain) is from a study of T-cell memory formation after mild COVID-19. General study points: Contracting CD4+ clones lay largely in CM and EM, with CD8+ ones residing in EMRA.

A remark on this clonotype: Its antigen is as yet unknown.

The authors produced TCR alpha and TCR beta cDNA libraries with sample barcodes and UMIs by 5'RACE using constant-segment primers. TCRdb used MiXCR to reprocess the 5' RACE reads, holding one entry per CDR3 protein. The table records almost 550,000 distinct CDR3 sequences, about a fifth of them present only once. The specimen was PBMCs or a T cell subset sorted from them (not recorded which). The source is an adult woman who had mild COVID-19 (a few samples of this study predate the infection). Cell type and time point are not known.

Here the CDR3 reads CAWSLLRGRVGYGYTF. The DNA for the CDR3 is TGTGCCTGGTCACTGTTACGGGGGCGGGTCGGGTATGGCTACACCTTC. V is TRBV30 and J is TRBJ1-2; D possibly corresponds to TRBD1 (6 bases). V lost 5 bases and J lost 5, with 24 bases in between. The CDR3 is 16 amino acids. The germline V gene encodes CDR1 GTSNPN and CDR2 SVGIG (reference sequence).